This TCR beta chain came from a study of identical twins. V was clipped by 4 bases and J by 6 bases, with 12 bases between them. The CDR3 runs 13 residues. Germline CDR1 reads SEHNR; CDR2 reads FQNEAQ (reference sequence). This clonotype came up many times. A single record per CDR3 protein comes from TCRdb applying MiXCR to the 5' RACE reads. The profile covers some 230,000 distinct CDR3 sequences, with 5.5% to 7.5% appearing a single time and approximately 15% taken by the ten largest. A further study also used this sample, focusing on T cells expressing NK-cell markers.

The genes are TRBV7-9 and TRBJ2-5, with D unresolved. The sample comprised CD8+ T cells sorted from blood. This clonotype was obtained from a woman aged 18-29 years in good health. CDR3 amino acids: CASSSPPAQTQYF. The CDR3 DNA is TGTGCCAGCAGCTCACCCCCCGCCCAGACCCAGTACTTC.